Below, 16 T cell receptor beta chains from the same sample are listed, as sequenced in a study of regulatory T cells in long-lasting Graves disease. As to time point: newly diagnosed GD, antithyroid drugs for less than 3 months. PBMC RNA was the source of the TCR library. TCR beta libraries were built with iRepertoire HTBI primers and Arm-PCR of CDR3 regions. Using its own MiXCR run on the multiplex PCR reads, TCRdb lists one record per CDR3 protein. The sample comprises 550,000 to 650,000 distinct CDR3 sequences, about 16% of which are singletons, and 9.5% to 15% rests with the top ten. In addition, the sample was reused for a study of T cells in Graves' hyperthyroidism and ophthalmopathy.

This material consisted of peripheral blood mononuclear cells (PBMCs), taken at new diagnosis, from a patient treated with antithyroid drugs. These receptor sequences come from a man younger than 35 with Graves disease.

This clonotype was counted at least ten times. V is TRBV2 and J is TRBJ1-2; maybe TRBD1 (5 bases). The CDR3 covers 14 residues. CDR1 and CDR2 (germline): SNHLY, FYNNEI. V shed 3 bases and J shed 3 bases, with 11 bases lying between them. CDR3 DNA sequence: TGTGCCAGCAGTGACAGGGATCTGGACTATGGCTACACCTTC. Encoded protein: CASSDRDLDYGYTF.

This clonotype was recorded at least ten times. The rearrangement uses TRBV28 and TRBJ1-2, with TRBD1 matching over 8 bases. This CDR3 is 13 amino acids long. V shed 5 bases, J shed 8 bases, and the junction held 7 bases outside the gene matches. Germline V gene lookup returns CDR1 MDHEN and CDR2 SYDVKM. Written as DNA, the CDR3 is TGTGCCAGCAGTCCGCAGGGGGCGCAGGGCTACACCTTC. It is translated as CASSPQGAQGYTF.

This clonotype was counted ten times or more. The V call is TRBV6-1, the J call TRBJ2-1, with 10 nucleotides matching TRBD2. Germline V lookup: CDR1 MNHNS, CDR2 SASEGT. This CDR3 comprises 15 residues. With V trimmed by 2 bases and J by 8 bases, 6 bases remained unmatched. For the CDR3, the DNA is TGTGCCAGCAGTGAAAACCTAGCGGGAGCCCATGAGCAGTTCTTC. Translation: CASSENLAGAHEQFF.

The rearrangement joins TRBV6-2 or TRBV6-3 to TRBJ1-2; D gene uncertain. V gave up 3 bases and J gave up 4 bases, with 9 bases separating them. Germline V gene sequence: CDR1 MNHEY, CDR2 SVGEGT. The CDR3 is 13 amino acids. The CDR3: CASSYVRVYGYTF. The CDR3 nucleotides read TGTGCCAGCAGTTATGTTCGGGTCTATGGCTACACCTTC.

About this clonotype itself: The CDR3 does not end in the conserved phenylalanine or tryptophan, so this is likely a read error. The rearrangement joins TRBV3-1 to TRBJ2-7, with D possibly matching TRBD1 (6 bases). Germline-derived CDR1 and CDR2 are LGHDT and YNNKEL (reference sequence). The CDR3 totals 15 residues. V shed 4 bases and J shed 0 bases, with 13 bases lying between them. CDR3 sequence (DNA): TGTGCCAGCAGCCCCTCCCCAGGGGTCTCCTACGAGCAGTACTCC. It yields the protein CASSPSPGVSYEQYS.

The chain links TRBV20-1 to TRBJ1-6; 7 bases map to TRBD1. The junction had 6 bases not matched to a gene; V was cut back by 3 bases and J by 7 bases. The length of the CDR3 is 14 residues. In germline, CDR1 is DFQATT, CDR2 SNEGSKA (reference sequence). CDR3 sequence (DNA): TGCAGTGCTAGGAGACAGGGTCCGAATTCACCCCTCCACTTT. As protein: CSARRQGPNSPLHF.

This clonotype was picked up a small number of times. The chain uses TRBV6-1 and TRBJ2-1; perhaps D is TRBD1 or TRBD2 (5 bases each). Germline assignment: CDR1 MNHNS and CDR2 SASEGT. V shed 6 bases and J shed 16 bases, with 28 bases lying between them. There are 15 residues in the CDR3. This CDR3 reads CASRPTLSGGSVQFF. CDR3 in DNA: TGTGCCAGCAGACCGACTTTGAGTGGGGGTTCGGTTCAATTCTTC.

In its sample, this clonotype was seen a few times. V and J are TRBV20-1 and TRBJ2-1, with D possibly being TRBD2 (5 bases). From germline, CDR1 is DFQATT and CDR2 SNEGSKA (reference sequence). This CDR3 is built from 12 residues. V lost 0 bases and J lost 8, with 8 bases in between. CDR3 sequence reads: CSARDHGDEQFF. Here the CDR3 DNA reads TGCAGTGCTAGAGATCACGGGGATGAGCAGTTCTTC.

Remarks on this clonotype: The junction shows a germline mismatch at one end, possibly a read error. This sequence joins TRBV6-1 and TRBJ1-1; 8 bases map to TRBD1. This CDR3 has 15 residues. Looked up from germline, CDR1 is MNHNS and CDR2 is SASEGT. For the CDR3, the DNA is TGTGCCAGCGGGAGTAATTCAGGGGGCTGGACTGAGGCTTTCTTT. Its protein is CASGSNSGGWTEAFF.

This clonotype was picked up a small number of times. V is TRBV4-1 and J is TRBJ1-3; 7 positions agree with TRBD1. The CDR3 consists of 15 residues. Germline CDR1 reads MGHRA; CDR2 reads YSYEKL. V gave up 3 bases and J gave up 0 bases; unmatched junction bases: 2. The CDR3 loop reads CASSQTGISGNTIYF. For the CDR3, the DNA is TGCGCCAGCAGCCAGACAGGGATCTCTGGAAACACCATATATTTT.

This clonotype was counted once. This rearrangement joins TRBV11-2 to TRBJ2-3; 12 bases align to TRBD2. The CDR3 extends over 17 amino acids. V shed 4 bases and J 2 bases; nucleotides not matched to a gene: 7. CDR1 and CDR2 from the germline V gene are SGHAT and FQNNGV. The CDR3 loop reads CASSSTSGRLFTDTQYF. CDR3 coding DNA: TGTGCCAGCAGCTCAACTAGCGGGAGGCTATTCACAGATACGCAGTATTTT.

There are a few counts of this clonotype. V gene TRBV12-3 or TRBV12-4 combines with J gene TRBJ2-7; a weak D match, TRBD2 (5 bases). V was clipped by 5 bases and J by 5 bases, with 19 bases between them. The CDR3 loop spans 15 amino acids. The CDR3 protein is CASSPAGVGLDEQYF. The CDR3 bases are TGTGCCAGCAGTCCGGCCGGGGTAGGGCTCGACGAGCAGTACTTC.

This clonotype was observed many times. The chain combines TRBV12-3 or TRBV12-4 with TRBJ2-1; weak D call: TRBD2 (6 bases). This CDR3 has 21 residues. Trimming cost V 3 bases and J 7 bases, with 34 bases left between them. CDR3 sequence reads: CASSFLPRLVQTNGVRNEQFF. CDR3 coding DNA: TGTGCCAGCAGTTTCCTTCCAAGACTAGTCCAGACCAATGGGGTTAGGAATGAGCAGTTCTTC.

This clonotype came up many times. The chain links TRBV7-6 to TRBJ2-7; D might be TRBD1 (6 bases). This CDR3 has 16 residues. Germline V gives CDR1 SGHVS, CDR2 FNYEAQ. The V end lost 5 bases, the J end lost 2 bases, and 19 bases lay between the germline ends. CDR3 in DNA: TGTGCCAGCAGCCCGTCTAGGGGGTTCCCGCCCTACGAGCAGTACTTC. Protein product: CASSPSRGFPPYEQYF.

This clonotype has just a few counts. The chain has TRBV5-6 and TRBJ2-3; TRBD2 matches at 12 bases. Germline V lookup: CDR1 SGHDT, CDR2 YYEEEE. The V gene end was trimmed by 1 base and the J gene end by 8 bases; junction bases not matched to a gene: 14. CDR3 length: 18 amino acids. CDR3 residues: CASSLTLAGGFGRGTQYF. The CDR3 region has the DNA TGTGCCAGCAGCTTGACACTAGCGGGAGGTTTTGGTCGCGGTACGCAGTATTTT.

This chain joins TRBV19 and TRBJ1-1; D is unresolved. This CDR3 contains 12 residues. Per germline, CDR1 LNHDA and CDR2 SQIVND (reference sequence). The germline V and J ends were trimmed by 6 bases and 3 bases, with 8 bases remaining between them. In nucleotides, the CDR3 is TGTGCCAGTAGACCCGGATACACTGAAGCTTTCTTT. As protein: CASRPGYTEAFF.